This T cell receptor (beta chain) was sequenced during a study of shared clonotypes between healthy human individuals. This table comes from immunoSEQ multiplex PCR, and its TCRdb copy is limited to in-frame clones, with some not included. The sample contains millions of clones, 85% to 95% of which appear only once. The germline V gene has CDR1 SGHRS and CDR2 YFSETQ. The CDR3 has 15 amino acids. After removal of 4 bases from V and 2 bases from J, the junction contained 3 bases not matched to a gene. V is TRBV5-1 and J is TRBJ2-1; 10 bases are shared with TRBD2. Sequencing used naive CD4+ T cells from PBMCs. Subset reported: CD45RA+ positively selected. This receptor was identified in a man younger than 30 in good health. Some clones in this sample may be carry-over from other donors' samples. CDR3 in DNA: TGCGCCAGCAGCACACTAGCGGGACCCTACAATGAGCAGTTCTTC. It is translated as CASSTLAGPYNEQFF.